The present T cell receptor beta chain was sequenced within a study of T cell changes during pregnancy in multiple sclerosis. Profiled with immunoSEQ multiplex PCR; TCRdb holds only in-frame clones, not every one. In the table there are around 34,000 clones, 90% of which are singletons. Germline trimming cut 4 bases from V and 3 bases from J; bases unmatched to any gene: 3. The CDR3 runs to 13 residues. The germline V gene encodes CDR1 SGHTA and CDR2 FQGTGA. This specimen consisted of CD8+ T cells from peripheral blood mononuclear cells, obtained after pregnancy. The rearrangement links TRBV7-3 to TRBJ2-7; 7 bases line up with TRBD1. This TCR derives from a female donor with multiple sclerosis, enrolled in a pregnancy study. CDR3 nucleotides: TGTGCCAGCAGCTGGGGGACAGACTACGAGCAGTACTTC. Translated, it gives CASSWGTDYEQYF.